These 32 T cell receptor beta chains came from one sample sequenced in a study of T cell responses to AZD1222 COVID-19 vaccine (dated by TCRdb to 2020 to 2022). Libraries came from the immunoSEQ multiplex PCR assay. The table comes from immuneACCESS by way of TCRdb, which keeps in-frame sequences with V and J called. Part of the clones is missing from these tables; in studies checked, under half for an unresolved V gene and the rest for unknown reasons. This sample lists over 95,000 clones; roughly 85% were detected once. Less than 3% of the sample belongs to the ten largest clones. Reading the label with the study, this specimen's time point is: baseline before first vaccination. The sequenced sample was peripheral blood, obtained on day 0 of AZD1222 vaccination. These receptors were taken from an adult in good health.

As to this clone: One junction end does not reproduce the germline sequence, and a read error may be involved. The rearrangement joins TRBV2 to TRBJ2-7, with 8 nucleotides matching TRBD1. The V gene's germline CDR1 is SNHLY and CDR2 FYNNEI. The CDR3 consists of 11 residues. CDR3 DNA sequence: TGTGCCAGCAGTGAAGGGACAGGGATCCACTTC. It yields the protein CASSEGTGIHF.

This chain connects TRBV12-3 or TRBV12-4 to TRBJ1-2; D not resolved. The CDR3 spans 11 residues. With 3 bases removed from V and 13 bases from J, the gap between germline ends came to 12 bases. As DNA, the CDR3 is TGTGCCAGCAGTTTGGTAGGCACGCGCACCTTC. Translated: CASSLVGTRTF.

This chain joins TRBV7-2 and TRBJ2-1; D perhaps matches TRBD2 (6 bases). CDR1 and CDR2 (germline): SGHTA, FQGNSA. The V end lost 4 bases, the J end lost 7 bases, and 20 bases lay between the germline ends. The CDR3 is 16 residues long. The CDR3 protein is CASSSRALLAENEQFF. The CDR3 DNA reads TGTGCCAGCAGCTCGCGAGCATTACTAGCAGAAAATGAGCAGTTCTTC.

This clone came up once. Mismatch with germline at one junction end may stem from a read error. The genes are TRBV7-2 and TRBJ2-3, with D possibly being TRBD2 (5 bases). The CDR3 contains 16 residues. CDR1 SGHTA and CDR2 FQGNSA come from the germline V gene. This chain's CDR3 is CASSLDRSSSSDAQYF. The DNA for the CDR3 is TGTGCCAGCAGCTTAGATCGGTCTAGCAGTTCAGATGCGCAGTATTTT.

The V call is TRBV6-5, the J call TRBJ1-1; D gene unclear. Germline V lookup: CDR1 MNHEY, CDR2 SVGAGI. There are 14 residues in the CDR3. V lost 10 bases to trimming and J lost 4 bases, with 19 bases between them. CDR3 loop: CATYELGGGTEAFF. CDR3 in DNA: TGTGCCACTTACGAGTTGGGTGGAGGCACTGAAGCTTTCTTT.

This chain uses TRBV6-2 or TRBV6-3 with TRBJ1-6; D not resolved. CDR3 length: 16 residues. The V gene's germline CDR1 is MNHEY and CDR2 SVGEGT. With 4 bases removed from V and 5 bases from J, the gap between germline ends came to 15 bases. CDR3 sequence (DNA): TGTGCCAGCAGTTCCGACGCGGGCGTCGATAATTCACCCCTCCACTTT. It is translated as CASSSDAGVDNSPLHF.

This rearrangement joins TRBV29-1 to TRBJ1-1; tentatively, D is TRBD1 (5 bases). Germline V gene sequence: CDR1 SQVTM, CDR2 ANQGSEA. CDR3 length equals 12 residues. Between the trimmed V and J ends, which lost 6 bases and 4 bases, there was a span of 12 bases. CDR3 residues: CSVLGAGTEAFF. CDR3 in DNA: TGCAGCGTACTAGGGGCGGGCACTGAAGCTTTCTTT.

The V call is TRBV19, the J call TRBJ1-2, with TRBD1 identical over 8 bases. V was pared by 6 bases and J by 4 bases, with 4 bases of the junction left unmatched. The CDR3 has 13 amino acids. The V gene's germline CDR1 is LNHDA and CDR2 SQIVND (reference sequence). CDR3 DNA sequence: TGTGCCAGTAGCCCAGGACAGGGCTATGGCTACACCTTC. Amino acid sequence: CASSPGQGYGYTF.

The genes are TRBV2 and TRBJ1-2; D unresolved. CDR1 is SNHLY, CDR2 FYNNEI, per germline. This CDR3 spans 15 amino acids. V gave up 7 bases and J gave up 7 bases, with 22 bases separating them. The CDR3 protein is CASMGPSGNGGGYTF. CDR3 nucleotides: TGTGCCAGCATGGGCCCCTCTGGCAACGGAGGTGGCTACACCTTC.

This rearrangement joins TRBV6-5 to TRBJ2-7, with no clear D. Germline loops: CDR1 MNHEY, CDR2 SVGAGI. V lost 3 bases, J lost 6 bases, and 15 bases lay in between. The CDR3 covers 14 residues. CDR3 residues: CASSYVADLGEQYF. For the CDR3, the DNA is TGTGCCAGCAGTTATGTGGCAGATCTCGGCGAGCAGTACTTC.

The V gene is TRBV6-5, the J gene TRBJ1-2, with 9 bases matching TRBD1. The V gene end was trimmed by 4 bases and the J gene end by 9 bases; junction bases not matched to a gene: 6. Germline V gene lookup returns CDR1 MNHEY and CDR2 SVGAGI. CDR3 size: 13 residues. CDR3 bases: TGTGCCAGCAGTTCCGGACAGGGGTATAGCTACACCTTC. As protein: CASSSGQGYSYTF.

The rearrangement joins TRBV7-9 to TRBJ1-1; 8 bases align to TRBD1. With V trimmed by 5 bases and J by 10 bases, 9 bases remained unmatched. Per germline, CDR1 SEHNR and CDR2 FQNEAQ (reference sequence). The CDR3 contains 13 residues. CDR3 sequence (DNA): TGTGCCAGCAGCCCTGGACAGGGCAGGGGAGCTTTCTTT. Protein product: CASSPGQGRGAFF.

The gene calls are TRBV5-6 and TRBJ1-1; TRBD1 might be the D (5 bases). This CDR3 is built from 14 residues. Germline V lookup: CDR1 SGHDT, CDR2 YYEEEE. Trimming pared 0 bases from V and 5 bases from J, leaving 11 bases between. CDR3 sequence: CASSLAERGTEAFF. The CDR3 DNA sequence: TGTGCCAGCAGCTTGGCCGAGCGGGGGACTGAAGCTTTCTTT. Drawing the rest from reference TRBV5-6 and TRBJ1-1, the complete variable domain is DAGVTQSPTHLIKTRGQQVTLRCSPKSGHDTVSWYQQALGQGPQFIFQYYEEEERQRGNFPDRFSGHQFPNYSSELNVNALLLGDSALYLCASSLAERGTEAFFGQGTRLTVV.

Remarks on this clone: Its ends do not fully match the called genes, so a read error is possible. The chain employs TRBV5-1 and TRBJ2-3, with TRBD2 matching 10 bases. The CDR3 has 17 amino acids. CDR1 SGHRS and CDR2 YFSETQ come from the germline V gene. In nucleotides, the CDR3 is TGTGCCAGCAGCTTGGGGGCTAGCGGGAGCGTCGCAGATACGCAGTATTTT. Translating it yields CASSLGASGSVADTQYF. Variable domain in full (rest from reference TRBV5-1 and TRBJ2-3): KAGVTQTPRYLIKTRGQQVTLSCSPISGHRSVSWYQQTPGQGLQFLFEYFSETQRNKGNFPGRFSGRQFSNSRSEMNVSTLELGDSALYLCASSLGASGSVADTQYFGPGTRLTVL.

CDR3 nucleotides: TGTGCCAGCAGTTATCCGGGCCCTAAGAACACTGAAGCTTTCTTT. It translates to CASSYPGPKNTEAFF. This sequence joins TRBV6-2 or TRBV6-3 and TRBJ1-1; no clear D. CDR1 is MNHEY, CDR2 SVGEGT, per germline. CDR3 length equals 15 residues. V was clipped by 3 bases and J by 1 base, with 12 bases between them.

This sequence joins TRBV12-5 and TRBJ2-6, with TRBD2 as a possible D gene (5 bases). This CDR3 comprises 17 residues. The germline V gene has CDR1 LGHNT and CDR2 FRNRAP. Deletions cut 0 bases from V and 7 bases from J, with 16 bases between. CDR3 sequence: CASGLVLGSFPANVLTF. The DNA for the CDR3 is TGTGCTAGTGGTTTGGTACTGGGGAGTTTCCCCGCCAACGTCCTGACTTTC.

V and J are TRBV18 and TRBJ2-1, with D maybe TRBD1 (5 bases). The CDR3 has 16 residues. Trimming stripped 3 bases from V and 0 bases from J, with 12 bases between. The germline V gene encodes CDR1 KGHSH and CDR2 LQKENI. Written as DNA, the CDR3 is TGTGCCAGCTCACCTGGACAAGGTGGCTCCTACAATGAGCAGTTCTTC. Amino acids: CASSPGQGGSYNEQFF. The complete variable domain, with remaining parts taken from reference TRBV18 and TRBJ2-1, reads NAGVMQNPRHLVRRRGQEARLRCSPMKGHSHVYWYRQLPEEGLKFMVYLQKENIIDESGMPKERFSAEFPKEGPSILRIQQVVRGDSAAYFCASSPGQGGSYNEQFFGPGTRLTVL.

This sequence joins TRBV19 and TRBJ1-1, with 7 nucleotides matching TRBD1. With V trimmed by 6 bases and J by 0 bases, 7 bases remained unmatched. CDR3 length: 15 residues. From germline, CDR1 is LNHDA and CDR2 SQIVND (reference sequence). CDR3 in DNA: TGTGCCAGTAGCGTGTCCGGACAGGTGAACACTGAAGCTTTCTTT. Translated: CASSVSGQVNTEAFF.

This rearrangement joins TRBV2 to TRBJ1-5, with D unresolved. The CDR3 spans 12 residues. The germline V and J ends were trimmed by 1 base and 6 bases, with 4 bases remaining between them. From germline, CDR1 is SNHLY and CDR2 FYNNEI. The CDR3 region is CASSEGVQPQHF. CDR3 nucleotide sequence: TGTGCCAGCAGTGAAGGGGTTCAGCCCCAGCATTTT. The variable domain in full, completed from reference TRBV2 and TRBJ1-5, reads EPEVTQTPSHQVTQMGQEVILRCVPISNHLYFYWYRQILGQKVEFLVSFYNNEISEKSEIFDDQFSVERPDGSNFTLKIRSTKLEDSAMYFCASSEGVQPQHFGDGTRLSIL.

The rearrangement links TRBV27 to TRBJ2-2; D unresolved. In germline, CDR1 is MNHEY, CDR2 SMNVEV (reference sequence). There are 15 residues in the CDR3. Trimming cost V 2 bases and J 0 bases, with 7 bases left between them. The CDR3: CASSLRQPNTGELFF. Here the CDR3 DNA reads TGTGCCAGCAGTTTACGGCAGCCGAACACCGGGGAGCTGTTTTTT.

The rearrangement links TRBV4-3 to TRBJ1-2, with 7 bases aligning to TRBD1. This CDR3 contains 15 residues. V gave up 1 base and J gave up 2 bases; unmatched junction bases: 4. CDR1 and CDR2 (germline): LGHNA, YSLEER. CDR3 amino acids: CASSQGSQGNYGYTF. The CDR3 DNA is TGCGCCAGCAGCCAAGGTTCACAGGGGAACTATGGCTACACCTTC.

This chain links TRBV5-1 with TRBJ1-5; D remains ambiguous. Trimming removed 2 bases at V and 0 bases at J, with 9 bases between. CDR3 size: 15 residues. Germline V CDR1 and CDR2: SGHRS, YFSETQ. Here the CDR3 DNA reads TGCGCCAGCAGCTTATTTGGGGATAGCAATCAGCCCCAGCATTTT. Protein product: CASSLFGDSNQPQHF.

The CDR3 loop reads CASRDVLSRQPQHF. The CDR3 coding sequence is TGTGCCAGTCGGGACGTTCTATCGAGACAGCCCCAGCATTTT. The genes are TRBV19 and TRBJ1-5; D is possibly TRBD1 (5 bases). V was cut by 8 bases and J by 7 bases, with 18 bases left in between. Per the germline V gene, CDR1 is LNHDA and CDR2 is SQIVND (reference sequence). The CDR3 length is 14 residues.

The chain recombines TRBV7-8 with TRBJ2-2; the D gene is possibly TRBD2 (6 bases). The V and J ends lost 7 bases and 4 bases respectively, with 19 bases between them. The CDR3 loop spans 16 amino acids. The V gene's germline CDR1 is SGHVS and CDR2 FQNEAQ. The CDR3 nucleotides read TGTGCCAGCATCAAATCCGGGACGCGGGGCACCGGGGAGCTGTTTTTT. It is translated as CASIKSGTRGTGELFF.

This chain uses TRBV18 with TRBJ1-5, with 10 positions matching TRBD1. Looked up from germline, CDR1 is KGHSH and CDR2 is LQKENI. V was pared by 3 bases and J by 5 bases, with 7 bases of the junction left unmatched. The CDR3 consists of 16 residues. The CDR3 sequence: CASSPSGTGVYQPQHF. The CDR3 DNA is TGTGCCAGCTCACCGTCCGGGACAGGGGTGTATCAGCCCCAGCATTTT.

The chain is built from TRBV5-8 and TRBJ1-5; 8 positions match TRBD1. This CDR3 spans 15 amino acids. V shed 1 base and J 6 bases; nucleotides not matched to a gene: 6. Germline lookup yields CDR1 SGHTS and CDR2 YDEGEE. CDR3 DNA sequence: TGTGCCAGCAGCTTGCGCCAGGGGGCACGTCAGCCCCAGCATTTT. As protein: CASSLRQGARQPQHF.

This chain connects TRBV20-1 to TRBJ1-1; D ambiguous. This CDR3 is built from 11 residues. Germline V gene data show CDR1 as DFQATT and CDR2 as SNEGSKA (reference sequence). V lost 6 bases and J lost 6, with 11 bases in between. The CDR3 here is CSARTSAEAFF. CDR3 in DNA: TGCAGTGCCCGGACGTCGGCTGAAGCTTTCTTT.

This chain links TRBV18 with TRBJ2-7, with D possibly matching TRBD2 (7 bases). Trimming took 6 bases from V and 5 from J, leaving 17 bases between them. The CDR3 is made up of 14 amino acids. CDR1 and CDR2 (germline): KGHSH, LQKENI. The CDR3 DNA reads TGTGCCAGCTCCCGGGGGGCAACAGCCCACGAGCAGTACTTC. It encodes CASSRGATAHEQYF.

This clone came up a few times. CDR3 loop: CASSDRYEQYF. For the CDR3, the DNA is TGTGCCAGCAGTGATCGGTACGAGCAGTACTTC. The J gene is TRBJ2-7, the V gene TRBV2, with D uncertain. With 3 bases removed from V and 4 bases from J, the gap between germline ends came to 4 bases. CDR1 and CDR2 from the germline V gene are SNHLY and FYNNEI. The CDR3 runs 11 residues.

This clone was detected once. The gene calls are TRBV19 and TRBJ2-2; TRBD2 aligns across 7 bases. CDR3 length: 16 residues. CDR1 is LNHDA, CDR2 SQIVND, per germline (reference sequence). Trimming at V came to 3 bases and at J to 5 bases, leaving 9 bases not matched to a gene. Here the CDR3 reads CASSIWRGTETGELFF. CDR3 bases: TGTGCCAGTAGTATCTGGCGGGGGACTGAGACCGGGGAGCTGTTTTTT.

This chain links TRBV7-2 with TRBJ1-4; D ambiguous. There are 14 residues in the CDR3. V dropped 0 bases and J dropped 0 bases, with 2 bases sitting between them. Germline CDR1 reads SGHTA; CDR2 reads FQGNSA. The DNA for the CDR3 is TGTGCCAGCAGCTTAGCTGCAACTAATGAAAAACTGTTTTTT. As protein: CASSLAATNEKLFF.

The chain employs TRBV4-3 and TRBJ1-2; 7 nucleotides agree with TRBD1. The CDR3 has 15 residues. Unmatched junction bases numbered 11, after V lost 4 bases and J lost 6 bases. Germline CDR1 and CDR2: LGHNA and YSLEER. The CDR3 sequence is CASSPNPTGLDGYTF. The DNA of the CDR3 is TGCGCCAGCAGCCCAAACCCGACAGGGTTAGATGGCTACACCTTC.